The 2 T cell receptor beta chains below all came from one sample that was sequenced in a study of PD-L1 blockade in urothelial cancer. Some clones are missing from TCRdb's copy, which holds only in-frame ones; the method was immunoSEQ multiplex PCR. The sample carries 90,000 to 100,000 clones, 90% recorded once. Time point noted: pretreatment peripheral blood. Sample: PBMCs, taken around atezolizumab (anti-PD-L1) treatment. The receptors stem from a man between 60 and 70 years old with urothelial cancer.

This clone was observed once. V is TRBV2 and J is TRBJ2-6; D call uncertain. This CDR3 is built from 13 residues. CDR1 is SNHLY and CDR2 is FYNNEI in the germline V gene. The V gene lost 7 bases and the J gene lost 0 bases, with 4 bases spanning the gap. The CDR3 here is CASTLSGANVLTF. In DNA form, the CDR3 reads TGTGCCAGCACCCTCTCTGGGGCCAACGTCCTGACTTTC.

The rearrangement joins TRBV18 to TRBJ2-2; 11 nucleotides line up with TRBD2. Germline trimming cut 4 bases from V and 4 bases from J; bases unmatched to any gene: 5. The CDR3 runs 16 residues. The germline V gene has CDR1 KGHSH and CDR2 LQKENI. Here the CDR3 reads CASSRRTSGSTGELFF. CDR3 DNA sequence: TGTGCCAGCTCACGCCGCACTAGCGGGAGCACCGGGGAGCTGTTTTTT.